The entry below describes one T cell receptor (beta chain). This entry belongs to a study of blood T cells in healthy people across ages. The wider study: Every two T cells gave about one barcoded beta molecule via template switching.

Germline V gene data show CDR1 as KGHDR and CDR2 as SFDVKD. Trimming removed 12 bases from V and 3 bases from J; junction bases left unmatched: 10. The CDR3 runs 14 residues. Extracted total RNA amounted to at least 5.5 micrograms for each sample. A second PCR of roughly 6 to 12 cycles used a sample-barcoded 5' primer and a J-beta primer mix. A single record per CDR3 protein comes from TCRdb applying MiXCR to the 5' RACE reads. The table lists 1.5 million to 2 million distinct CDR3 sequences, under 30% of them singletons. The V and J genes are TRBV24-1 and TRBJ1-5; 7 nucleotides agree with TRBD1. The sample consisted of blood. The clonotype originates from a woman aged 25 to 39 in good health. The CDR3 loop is CAASGGGPNQPQHF. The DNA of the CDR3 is TGTGCCGCCTCAGGGGGGGGGCCCAATCAGCCCCAGCATTTT.